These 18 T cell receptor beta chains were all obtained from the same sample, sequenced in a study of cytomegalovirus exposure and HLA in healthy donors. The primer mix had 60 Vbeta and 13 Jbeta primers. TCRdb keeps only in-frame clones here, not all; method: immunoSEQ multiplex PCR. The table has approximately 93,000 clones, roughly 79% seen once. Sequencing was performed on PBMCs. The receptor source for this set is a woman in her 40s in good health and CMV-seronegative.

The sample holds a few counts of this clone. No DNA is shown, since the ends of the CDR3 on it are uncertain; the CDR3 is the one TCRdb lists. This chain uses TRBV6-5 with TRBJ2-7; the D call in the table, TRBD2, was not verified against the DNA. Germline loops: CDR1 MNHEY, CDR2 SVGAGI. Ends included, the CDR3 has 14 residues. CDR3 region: CASSSSGRYYEQYF.

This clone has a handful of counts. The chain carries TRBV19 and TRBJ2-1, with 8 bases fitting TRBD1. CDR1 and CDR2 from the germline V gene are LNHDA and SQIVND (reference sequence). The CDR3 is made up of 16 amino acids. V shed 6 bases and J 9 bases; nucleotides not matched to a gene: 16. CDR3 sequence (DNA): TGTGCCAGTAGGGCAACGACAGGGGTGTTGGTCGGTGAGCAGTTCTTC. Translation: CASRATTGVLVGEQFF.

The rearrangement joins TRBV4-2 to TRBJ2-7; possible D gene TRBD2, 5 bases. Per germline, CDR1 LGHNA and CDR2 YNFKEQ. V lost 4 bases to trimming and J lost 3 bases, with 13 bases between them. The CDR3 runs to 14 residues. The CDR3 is CASSPPDSHYEQYF. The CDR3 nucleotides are TGTGCCAGCAGCCCCCCGGACTCGCACTACGAGCAGTACTTC.

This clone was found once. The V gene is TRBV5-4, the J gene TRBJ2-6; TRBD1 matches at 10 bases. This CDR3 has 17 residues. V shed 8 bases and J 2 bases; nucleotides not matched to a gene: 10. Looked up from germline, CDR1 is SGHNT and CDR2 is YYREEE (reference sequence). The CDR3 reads CASIPGQGTTGANVLTF. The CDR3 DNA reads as TGTGCCAGTATTCCGGGACAGGGGACGACTGGGGCCAACGTCCTGACTTTC.

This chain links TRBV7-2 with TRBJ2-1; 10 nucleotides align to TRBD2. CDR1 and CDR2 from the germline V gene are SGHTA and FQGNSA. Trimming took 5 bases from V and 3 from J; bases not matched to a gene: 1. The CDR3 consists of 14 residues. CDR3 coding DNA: TGTGCCAGCAGCGCTAGCGGGGGCTACAATGAGCAGTTCTTC. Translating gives CASSASGGYNEQFF. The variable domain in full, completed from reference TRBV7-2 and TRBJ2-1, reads GAGVSQSPSNKVTEKGKDVELRCDPISGHTALYWYRQSLGQGLEFLIYFQGNSAPDKSGLPSDRFSAERTGGSVSTLTIQRTQQEDSAVYLCASSASGGYNEQFFGPGTRLTVL.

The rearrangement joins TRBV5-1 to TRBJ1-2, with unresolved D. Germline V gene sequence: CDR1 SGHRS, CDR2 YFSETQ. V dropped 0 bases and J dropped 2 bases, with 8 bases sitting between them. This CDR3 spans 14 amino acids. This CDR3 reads CASSLDRINYGYTF. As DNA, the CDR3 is TGCGCCAGCAGCTTGGACAGAATAAACTATGGCTACACCTTC.

CDR3 protein: CASSLVGTGGDEKLFF. For the CDR3, the DNA is TGCGCCAGCAGCTTGGTGGGGACCGGGGGGGATGAAAAACTGTTTTTT. The chain carries TRBV5-1 and TRBJ1-4; perhaps TRBD1 as D (5 bases). CDR3 size: 16 residues. The germline CDR1 and CDR2 sequences are SGHRS and YFSETQ. V lost 0 bases to trimming and J lost 6 bases, with 15 bases between them. Full variable domain (remainder filled in from reference TRBV5-1 and TRBJ1-4): KAGVTQTPRYLIKTRGQQVTLSCSPISGHRSVSWYQQTPGQGLQFLFEYFSETQRNKGNFPGRFSGRQFSNSRSEMNVSTLELGDSALYLCASSLVGTGGDEKLFFGSGTQLSVL.

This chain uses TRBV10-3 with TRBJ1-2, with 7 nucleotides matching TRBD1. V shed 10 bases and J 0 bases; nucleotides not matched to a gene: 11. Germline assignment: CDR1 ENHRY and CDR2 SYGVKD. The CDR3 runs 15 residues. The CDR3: CASRDRKPSNYGYTF. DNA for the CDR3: TGTGCCAGCCGGGACAGAAAACCTTCTAACTATGGCTACACCTTC.

CDR3 in amino acids: CASSEAGDYGYTF. CDR3 nucleotide sequence: TGTGCCAGCAGTGAGGCGGGGGACTATGGCTACACCTTC. V is TRBV6-1 and J is TRBJ1-2; a weak D match, TRBD1 (5 bases). In germline, CDR1 is MNHNS, CDR2 SASEGT. This CDR3 has 13 residues. V lost 3 bases and J lost 3, with 8 bases in between.

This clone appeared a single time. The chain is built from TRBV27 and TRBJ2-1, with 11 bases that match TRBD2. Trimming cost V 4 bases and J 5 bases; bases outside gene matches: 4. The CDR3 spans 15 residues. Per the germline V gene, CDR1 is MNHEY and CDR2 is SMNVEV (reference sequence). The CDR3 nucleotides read TGTGCCAGCAGTTCACTAGCGGGGGCCCACAATGAGCAGTTCTTC. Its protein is CASSSLAGAHNEQFF.

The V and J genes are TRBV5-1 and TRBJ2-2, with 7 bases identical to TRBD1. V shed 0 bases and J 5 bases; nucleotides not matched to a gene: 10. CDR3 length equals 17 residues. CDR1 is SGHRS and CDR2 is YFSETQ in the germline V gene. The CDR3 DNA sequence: TGCGCCAGCAGCTTGGGGTGGGGACAGCATGTGACCGGGGAGCTGTTTTTT. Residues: CASSLGWGQHVTGELFF. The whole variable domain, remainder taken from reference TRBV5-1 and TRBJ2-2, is KAGVTQTPRYLIKTRGQQVTLSCSPISGHRSVSWYQQTPGQGLQFLFEYFSETQRNKGNFPGRFSGRQFSNSRSEMNVSTLELGDSALYLCASSLGWGQHVTGELFFGEGSRLTVL.

CDR3 nucleotide sequence: TGCACCAGCAGCCAAGGACCTCTACAGGGTGACTATGGCTACACCTTC. Encoded protein: CTSSQGPLQGDYGYTF. The chain joins TRBV1 to TRBJ1-2; TRBD1 reflects the table's D call only, with no check against the DNA. TRBV1 is annotated as a pseudogene. CDR3 length equals 16 residues.

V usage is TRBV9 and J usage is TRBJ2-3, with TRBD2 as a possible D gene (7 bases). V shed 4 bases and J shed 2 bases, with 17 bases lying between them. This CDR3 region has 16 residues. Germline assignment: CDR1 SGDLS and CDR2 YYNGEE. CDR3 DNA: TGTGCCAGCAGCCCCCGATGGGGGGGCCCCACAGATACGCAGTATTTT. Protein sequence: CASSPRWGGPTDTQYF. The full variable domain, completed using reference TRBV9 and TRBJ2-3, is DSGVTQTPKHLITATGQRVTLRCSPRSGDLSVYWYQQSLDQGLQFLIQYYNGEERAKGNILERFSAQQFPDLHSELNLSSLELGDSALYFCASSPRWGGPTDTQYFGPGTRLTVL.

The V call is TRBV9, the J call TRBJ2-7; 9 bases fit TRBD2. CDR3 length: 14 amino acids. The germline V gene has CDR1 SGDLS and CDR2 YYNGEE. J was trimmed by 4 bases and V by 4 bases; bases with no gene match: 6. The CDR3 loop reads CASSQATSGYEQYF. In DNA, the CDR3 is TGTGCCAGCAGCCAAGCGACTAGCGGTTACGAGCAGTACTTC.

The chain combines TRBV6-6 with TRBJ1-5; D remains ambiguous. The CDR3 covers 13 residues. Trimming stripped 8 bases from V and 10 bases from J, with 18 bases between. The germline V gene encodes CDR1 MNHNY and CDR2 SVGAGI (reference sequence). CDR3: CASYRGLEGPQHF. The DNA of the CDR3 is TGTGCCAGCTATAGAGGGTTGGAGGGACCCCAGCATTTT.

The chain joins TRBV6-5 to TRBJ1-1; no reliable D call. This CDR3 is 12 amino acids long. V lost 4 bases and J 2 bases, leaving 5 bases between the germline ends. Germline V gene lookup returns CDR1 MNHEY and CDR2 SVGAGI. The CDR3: CASSSPNTEAFF. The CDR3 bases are TGTGCCAGCAGTTCTCCTAACACTGAAGCTTTCTTT.

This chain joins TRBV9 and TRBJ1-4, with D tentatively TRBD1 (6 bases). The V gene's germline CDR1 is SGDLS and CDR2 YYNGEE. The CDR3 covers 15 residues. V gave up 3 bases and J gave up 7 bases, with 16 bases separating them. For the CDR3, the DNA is TGTGCCAGCAGCGGAGTGGGGGCGCCGGGTGAAAAACTGTTTTTT. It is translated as CASSGVGAPGEKLFF. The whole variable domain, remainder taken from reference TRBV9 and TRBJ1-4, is DSGVTQTPKHLITATGQRVTLRCSPRSGDLSVYWYQQSLDQGLQFLIQYYNGEERAKGNILERFSAQQFPDLHSELNLSSLELGDSALYFCASSGVGAPGEKLFFGSGTQLSVL.

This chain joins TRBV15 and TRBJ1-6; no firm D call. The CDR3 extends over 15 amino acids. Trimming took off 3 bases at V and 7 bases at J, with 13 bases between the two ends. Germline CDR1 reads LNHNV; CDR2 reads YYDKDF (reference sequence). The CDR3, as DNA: TGTGCCACCAGCAGCTCCACATACCCGAATTCACCCCTCCACTTT. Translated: CATSSSTYPNSPLHF. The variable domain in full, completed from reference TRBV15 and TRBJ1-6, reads DAMVIQNPRYQVTQFGKPVTLSCSQTLNHNVMYWYQQKSSQAPKLLFHYYDKDFNNEADTPDNFQSRRPNTSFCFLDIRSPGLGDTAMYLCATSSSTYPNSPLHFGNGTRLTVT.